Presented here are 4 T cell receptor beta chains from one specimen sequenced in a study of CD8 T cells in ankylosing spondylitis. TCRdb passed the 5' RACE reads through MiXCR, listing each CDR3 protein once. The table has fewer than 250,000 distinct CDR3 sequences, about 30% seen once. Sequenced sample: blood, either unsorted or a sorted T cell fraction (not recorded which). Receptors originate from a male donor with ankylosing spondylitis or in good health (not recorded which).

The chain recombines TRBV28 with TRBJ1-4; TRBD1 matches 7 bases. J lost 7 bases, V lost 10 bases, and 9 bases had no gene match. Germline V lookup: CDR1 MDHEN, CDR2 SYDVKM. The CDR3 length is 13 residues. The CDR3 DNA follows: TGTGCCATCAACAGACAGGGATCTGAAAAACTGTTTTTT. This encodes CAINRQGSEKLFF.

The gene calls are TRBV5-1 and TRBJ2-6, with 9 bases fitting TRBD1. There are 19 residues in the CDR3. Germline V lookup: CDR1 SGHRS, CDR2 YFSETQ. Trimming cost V 4 bases and J 3 bases; bases outside gene matches: 14. The CDR3 here is CASSEPYRGPLSGANVLTF. The CDR3 DNA is TGCGCCAGCAGCGAACCCTACAGGGGGCCCCTGAGTGGGGCCAACGTCCTGACTTTC.

This clonotype was picked up a small number of times. This chain connects TRBV20-1 to TRBJ1-2; D remains unclear. Trimming removed 3 bases from V and 8 bases from J, with 28 bases in between. The CDR3 extends over 17 amino acids. Germline CDR1 DFQATT, CDR2 SNEGSKA (reference sequence). The CDR3 region is CSARIRTKIAGNIGYTF. In nucleotides, the CDR3 is TGCAGTGCTAGGATTAGGACCAAGATTGCCGGTAACATAGGCTACACCTTC.

This clonotype was recorded a few times. The chain uses TRBV20-1 and TRBJ1-4; weak D call: TRBD1 (5 bases). Trimming stripped 6 bases from V and 1 base from J, with 9 bases between. Germline V gives CDR1 DFQATT, CDR2 SNEGSKA (reference sequence). CDR3 length: 13 residues. CDR3 residues: CSAAQGTNEKLFF. Written as DNA, the CDR3 is TGCAGTGCGGCGCAGGGAACTAATGAAAAACTGTTTTTT.